This TCR beta chain was recorded in a study of a mutant IDH1 vaccine in newly diagnosed glioma. The overall study: Averaging 40.4 years of age, treated patients were approximately 60% male and approximately 40% female. It was radiotherapy, temozolomide, or both that patients received previously, with most receiving both. Study outcomes and limitations: In 80% to 95% of patients, immune responses induced by the vaccine occurred. Pseudoprogression looked unconnected to shifts in top peripheral T cell clonotypes.

Described time point: week 5, during vaccination. The vaccine gave 300 ug of a 20-mer mutant IDH1 peptide subcutaneously per dose. The method was immunoSEQ multiplex PCR; TCRdb's version includes in-frame clones alone and lacks a portion of them. The sample lists about 51,000 clones, more than 70% seen once, with 1.5% to 2% in the top ten. Points on this clone: Antigen: not known.

The CDR3 runs 12 residues. Germline lookup yields CDR1 GTSNPN and CDR2 SVGIG (reference sequence). V was pared by 4 bases and J by 5 bases, with 4 bases of the junction left unmatched. This TCR was recovered from a woman aged 40 to 55 with glioma. The chain recombines TRBV30 with TRBJ1-1; 7 bases map to TRBD1. The sequenced sample was PBMCs, obtained from a glioma patient whose treatment included an IDH1 peptide vaccine. DNA for the CDR3: TGTGCCTGGACGGCGGGACAGACTGAAGCTTTCTTT. This gives the protein CAWTAGQTEAFF. Complete variable domain (other parts from reference TRBV30 and TRBJ1-1): SQTIHQWPATLVQPVGSPLSLECTVEGTSNPNLYWYRQAAGRGLQLLFYSVGIGQISSEVPQNLSASRPQDRQFILSSKKLLLSDSGFYLCAWTAGQTEAFFGQGTRLTVV.